Shown below are 18 T cell receptor beta chains from a single sample sequenced in a study of post-analysis software for immune sequencing data. These TCRs' antigens remain unknown. Study-wide points: Patients carried a few TRBV segments more frequently than controls did, and TRBV5-6, TRBV5-1 and TRBV20-1 were among them.

TCR beta libraries were prepared from cDNA with unique molecular identifiers. TCRdb ran MiXCR on the PCR reads and lists one entry per CDR3 protein. The profile shows fewer than 850,000 distinct CDR3 sequences, roughly 27% of them singletons. The sequenced sample consisted of blood. These receptors were taken from a girl between 10 and 17 years old with multiple sclerosis.

This chain connects TRBV7-2 to TRBJ1-1; D remains ambiguous. V lost 5 bases to trimming and J lost 5 bases, with 12 bases between them. This CDR3 spans 13 amino acids. Germline V gives CDR1 SGHTA, CDR2 FQGNSA. The CDR3 sequence is CASSVDGRTEAFF. DNA of the CDR3: TGTGCCAGCAGCGTCGACGGCAGGACTGAAGCTTTCTTT.

This clonotype was seen ten or more times. This sequence joins TRBV27 and TRBJ2-7; D possibly corresponds to TRBD1 (5 bases). The germline V gene has CDR1 MNHEY and CDR2 SMNVEV (reference sequence). The CDR3 spans 12 residues. Trimming removed 2 bases from V and 7 bases from J, with 9 bases in between. The CDR3 region has the DNA TGTGCCAGCAGTTTACTGGGGCGTGAGCAGTACTTC. It codes for CASSLLGREQYF.

In regard to this clonotype: This may arise from a read error, as a much more abundant clone is one base away. The genes are TRBV29-1 and TRBJ2-7, with 8 bases aligning to TRBD1. Looked up from germline, CDR1 is SQVTM and CDR2 is ANQGSEA. CDR3 length equals 13 residues. This CDR3 is CNVRTGKSYEQYF. CDR3 in DNA: TGCAACGTTCGGACAGGGAAAAGCTACGAGCAGTACTTC.

The genes are TRBV4-1 and TRBJ2-1; D ambiguous. Trimming took 1 base from V and 7 from J, leaving 8 bases between them. The CDR3 loop spans 13 amino acids. The germline CDR1 and CDR2 sequences are MGHRA and YSYEKL. CDR3 region: CASSQALLNEQFF. The CDR3 region has the DNA TGCGCCAGCAGCCAAGCACTACTGAATGAGCAGTTCTTC.

This clonotype was recorded a few times. This chain's CDR3 is CASSLAVAGNQETQYF. In nucleotides, the CDR3 is TGCGCCAGCAGCTTGGCTGTAGCGGGAAACCAAGAGACCCAGTACTTC. This rearrangement joins TRBV5-1 to TRBJ2-5, with 8 positions matching TRBD2. The CDR3 loop spans 16 amino acids. Germline V gene sequence: CDR1 SGHRS, CDR2 YFSETQ. With V trimmed by 0 bases and J by 0 bases, 4 bases remained unmatched. Full variable domain (missing parts from reference TRBV5-1 and TRBJ2-5): KAGVTQTPRYLIKTRGQQVTLSCSPISGHRSVSWYQQTPGQGLQFLFEYFSETQRNKGNFPGRFSGRQFSNSRSEMNVSTLELGDSALYLCASSLAVAGNQETQYFGPGTRLLVL.

This rearrangement joins TRBV12-3 or TRBV12-4 to TRBJ2-6; no clear D. The CDR3 consists of 17 residues. V shed 7 bases and J shed 0 bases, with 16 bases lying between them. Here the CDR3 DNA reads TGTGCCAGCACTCCTGACGGCCGCAGCTCTGGGGCCAACGTCCTGACTTTC. This sequence encodes CASTPDGRSSGANVLTF.

The chain combines TRBV7-2 with TRBJ1-6; no clear D. This CDR3 spans 12 amino acids. V lost 2 bases and J 16 bases, leaving 12 bases between the germline ends. Germline V CDR1 and CDR2: SGHTA, FQGNSA. The CDR3 nucleotides read TGTGCCAGCAGCTTAACGGACCGCCTACTCCACTTT. Translating gives CASSLTDRLLHF. Drawing the rest from reference TRBV7-2 and TRBJ1-6, the complete variable domain is GAGVSQSPSNKVTEKGKDVELRCDPISGHTALYWYRQSLGQGLEFLIYFQGNSAPDKSGLPSDRFSAERTGGSVSTLTIQRTQQEDSAVYLCASSLTDRLLHFGNGTRLTVT.

The chain has TRBV20-1 and TRBJ2-3; D gene unclear. This CDR3 has 15 amino acids. Per the germline V gene, CDR1 is DFQATT and CDR2 is SNEGSKA (reference sequence). The V end was cut by 0 bases, the J end by 0 bases, with 10 bases between. The CDR3 sequence is CSAREDVFSTDTQYF. The CDR3 region has the DNA TGCAGTGCTAGAGAGGACGTCTTTAGCACAGATACGCAGTATTTT.

This clonotype was recorded a few times. The chain has TRBV5-1 and TRBJ2-5; tentative D call: TRBD2 (5 bases). This CDR3 spans 15 amino acids. Germline loops: CDR1 SGHRS, CDR2 YFSETQ. Trimming pared 0 bases from V and 5 bases from J, leaving 14 bases between. The CDR3 spells CASSLDLARRETQYF. The CDR3, as DNA: TGCGCCAGCAGCTTGGATCTAGCTAGAAGGGAGACCCAGTACTTC. Full variable domain (rest looked up from reference TRBV5-1 and TRBJ2-5): KAGVTQTPRYLIKTRGQQVTLSCSPISGHRSVSWYQQTPGQGLQFLFEYFSETQRNKGNFPGRFSGRQFSNSRSEMNVSTLELGDSALYLCASSLDLARRETQYFGPGTRLLVL.

The sample holds a few counts of this clonotype. V usage is TRBV4-3 and J usage is TRBJ2-7, with D unclear. V lost 1 base to trimming and J lost 6 bases, with 13 bases between them. Germline loops: CDR1 LGHNA, CDR2 YSLEER. The CDR3 is made up of 14 amino acids. The CDR3 DNA sequence: TGCGCCAGCAGCCAAGTGTCCGAGGTAGGCGAGCAGTACTTC. It translates to CASSQVSEVGEQYF.

This clonotype was seen only a few times. This sequence joins TRBV2 and TRBJ2-3, with D tentatively TRBD1 or TRBD2 (5 bases each). CDR1 SNHLY and CDR2 FYNNEI come from the germline V gene. The CDR3 is 17 amino acids. Trimming removed 8 bases at V and 2 bases at J, with 23 bases between. CDR3 in amino acids: CASPAGWRGIDTDTQYF. The DNA for the CDR3 is TGTGCCAGCCCTGCAGGGTGGCGAGGGATTGACACAGATACGCAGTATTTT. Based on the CDR3 plus reference TRBV2 and TRBJ2-3, the full variable domain is EPEVTQTPSHQVTQMGQEVILRCVPISNHLYFYWYRQILGQKVEFLVSFYNNEISEKSEIFDDQFSVERPDGSNFTLKIRSTKLEDSAMYFCASPAGWRGIDTDTQYFGPGTRLTVL.

The sample holds a few counts of this clonotype. J is TRBJ2-6 and V is TRBV14; D unclear. V gave up 1 base and J gave up 8 bases, with 3 bases separating them. The length of the CDR3 is 12 residues. Germline V gene data show CDR1 as SGHDN and CDR2 as FVKESK. CDR3 loop: CASSQGTNVLTF. For the CDR3, the DNA is TGTGCCAGCAGCCAAGGAACCAACGTCCTGACTTTC.

This clonotype turned up a few times. The rearrangement links TRBV7-2 to TRBJ1-1; D perhaps matches TRBD1 (5 bases). V lost 5 bases and J 2 bases, leaving 9 bases between the germline ends. CDR1 is SGHTA, CDR2 FQGNSA, per germline. The CDR3 consists of 13 residues. The CDR3 sequence: CASSRDANTEAFF. CDR3 coding DNA: TGTGCCAGCAGCAGGGACGCCAACACTGAAGCTTTCTTT.

V gene TRBV20-1 combines with J gene TRBJ1-2; D not certain. V lost 0 bases to trimming and J lost 4 bases, with 21 bases between them. The germline CDR1 and CDR2 sequences are DFQATT and SNEGSKA (reference sequence). This CDR3 region has 17 residues. CDR3 sequence (DNA): TGCAGTGCTAGAGATCGGTGGAGATCAGGAACCGGCTATGGCTACACCTTC. As protein: CSARDRWRSGTGYGYTF.

The J gene is TRBJ2-5, the V gene TRBV5-1; 8 positions agree with TRBD1. CDR3 size: 13 residues. Losses at the gene ends were 5 bases for V and 4 bases for J; bases not matched to a gene: 4. The germline CDR1 and CDR2 sequences are SGHRS and YFSETQ. CDR3 residues: CASSFGQGETQYF. CDR3 bases: TGCGCCAGCAGTTTCGGACAGGGAGAGACCCAGTACTTC.

This chain links TRBV7-9 with TRBJ1-2, with D possibly TRBD1 on 5 matching bases. V dropped 5 bases and J dropped 8 bases, with 15 bases sitting between them. The germline CDR1 and CDR2 sequences are SEHNR and FQNEAQ (reference sequence). The CDR3 has 13 residues. The CDR3 loop is CASSRSAGEGYTF. The CDR3 region has the DNA TGTGCCAGCAGCCGCTCGGCGGGGGAGGGCTACACCTTC.

V is TRBV6-5 and J is TRBJ2-2; D uncertain. The germline V gene has CDR1 MNHEY and CDR2 SVGAGI. Trimming left V 4 bases short and J 6 bases short, with 6 bases between. The CDR3 spans 12 residues. This CDR3 reads CASSSTPGELFF. CDR3 coding DNA: TGTGCCAGCAGTTCGACCCCCGGGGAGCTGTTTTTT.

DNA for the CDR3: TGTGCCAGCAGTTCGGACAGCCGGCATGGCTACACCTTC. Translation: CASSSDSRHGYTF. This chain joins TRBV6-5 and TRBJ1-2; tentative D call: TRBD1 (6 bases). Trimming removed 4 bases at V and 6 bases at J, with 12 bases between. This CDR3 is 13 amino acids long. The germline gives CDR1 MNHEY, CDR2 SVGAGI.